These T cell receptor beta chains were read from a single sample in a study of cytomegalovirus exposure and HLA in healthy donors. Sequenced by immunoSEQ multiplex PCR; TCRdb stores in-frame clones only, minus some. The sample totals 75,000 to 95,000 clones; its top ten clones hold approximately 1.4%. Sequencing input: PBMCs. The receptors derive from a woman aged 55-75 years in good health and CMV-seronegative. Each CDR3 is given with its conserved first and last residue. The D gene is left open where the match is weak.

CDR3	DNA	V	J	D
CASSTQPGHLNTGELFF	TGTGCCAGCAGCACCCAGCCGGGACACCTGAACACCGGGGAGCTGTTTTTT	TRBV7-2	TRBJ2-2	.
CAWSEQRPGSSNQPQHF	TGTGCCTGGAGTGAACAACGACCTGGGAGTAGCAATCAGCCCCAGCATTTT	TRBV30	TRBJ1-5	.
CASSLQDTYEQYF	TGTGCCAGCAGTCTCCAGGATACCTACGAGCAGTACTTC	TRBV2	TRBJ2-7	.
CASTLISNEQFF	TGCGCCAGCACCCTGATCAGCAATGAGCAGTTCTTC	TRBV5-1	TRBJ2-1	.
CASSLLAGTDTQYF	TGTGCCAGCAGCTTGCTAGCGGGCACAGATACGCAGTATTTT	TRBV5-6	TRBJ2-3	TRBD2
CASSVDRNTEAFF	TGTGCCAGCAGTGTTGACAGAAACACTGAAGCTTTCTTT	TRBV6-4	TRBJ1-1	.
CASSGNDRVGYGYTF	TGTGCCAGCAGTGGGAACGACAGGGTGGGCTATGGCTACACCTTC	TRBV6-1	TRBJ1-2	TRBD1
CASSLLQGYNEKLFF	TGTGCCAGCAGCCTTTTACAGGGTTATAATGAAAAACTGTTTTTT	TRBV2	TRBJ1-4	.
CASSLRLAGGIDTQYF	TGTGCCAGCAGCCTACGACTAGCGGGAGGGATAGATACGCAGTATTTT	TRBV5-4	TRBJ2-3	TRBD2
CASSFQGQGPEETQYF	TGTGCCAGCAGCTTTCAAGGACAGGGGCCCGAAGAGACCCAGTACTTC	TRBV7-9	TRBJ2-5	TRBD1
CASSLVRLSSGRNEQYF	TGTGCCAGCAGCTTAGTGCGGTTATCTAGCGGGAGAAACGAGCAGTACTTC	TRBV7-8	TRBJ2-7	TRBD2
CASSFSQGSTEAFF	TGTGCCAGCAGCTTTTCCCAGGGATCCACTGAAGCTTTCTTT	TRBV7-9	TRBJ1-1	.
CASSQRQGGTEAFF	TGTGCCAGCTCACAAAGACAGGGGGGCACTGAAGCTTTCTTT	TRBV18	TRBJ1-1	TRBD1
CATSRDTGPGNTIYF	TGTGCCACCAGCAGAGATACAGGCCCTGGAAACACCATATATTTT	TRBV15	TRBJ1-3	.
CASSLRLAGGPPYEQYF	TGTGCCAGTAGTCTACGACTAGCGGGAGGCCCTCCCTACGAGCAGTACTTC	TRBV19	TRBJ2-7	TRBD2
CASSSTGRGYTF	TGTGCCAGCAGCTCCACAGGGCGGGGCTACACCTTC	TRBV6-5	TRBJ1-2	.
CASSLLGTNEKLFF	TGTGCCAGCAGCTTACTGGGGACAAATGAAAAACTGTTTTTT	TRBV7-6	TRBJ1-4	.
CSVEGQEAFF	TGCAGCGTAGAAGGACAGGAAGCTTTCTTT	TRBV29-1	TRBJ1-1	.
CASSARQGVRNEQFF	TGTGCCAGCAGCGCACGACAGGGGGTACGTAATGAGCAGTTCTTC	TRBV9	TRBJ2-1	TRBD1
CASSLRDRSITSYGYTF	TGTGCCAGCAGCCTCCGGGACAGGTCCATCACGTCCTATGGCTACACCTTC	TRBV7-8	TRBJ1-2	TRBD1
CASSFSDYGYTF	TGTGCCAGCAGTTTTTCTGACTATGGCTACACCTTC	TRBV28	TRBJ1-2	.
CSVGPVWAGDTGELFF	TGCAGCGTTGGCCCTGTCTGGGCAGGGGACACCGGGGAGCTGTTTTTT	TRBV29-1	TRBJ2-2	.
CASSRNRRGILSSYEQYF	TGTGCCAGCAGCAGAAATCGGCGCGGTATACTAAGCTCCTACGAGCAGTACTTC	TRBV21-1	TRBJ2-7	.
CASSHTDVGTDSYEQYF	TGTGCCAGCAGCCATACCGATGTAGGGACAGACTCCTACGAGCAGTACTTC	TRBV7-2	TRBJ2-7	TRBD1
CASSARPGNNEQFF	TGTGCCAGCAGCGCTCGCCCCGGGAACAATGAGCAGTTCTTC	TRBV9	TRBJ2-1	.
CASSQDPDRGGEQYF	TGTGCCAGCAGCCAAGATCCGGACAGGGGAGGCGAGCAGTACTTC	TRBV4-2	TRBJ2-7	TRBD1
CASSLEGEPLSNNEQFF	TGCGCCAGCAGCCTGGAGGGGGAACCCTTGTCAAACAATGAGCAGTTCTTC	TRBV5-1	TRBJ2-1	.
CASSLVPGSAEAFF	TGCGCCAGCAGCTTGGTTCCAGGGTCGGCTGAAGCTTTCTTT	TRBV5-1	TRBJ1-1	.
CASRQGANEKLFF	TGCGCCAGCAGACAGGGGGCTAATGAAAAACTGTTTTTT	TRBV5-1	TRBJ1-4	TRBD1
CASSISSGVTGELFF	TGTGCCAGTAGTATATCTAGCGGGGTCACCGGGGAGCTGTTTTTT	TRBV19	TRBJ2-2	TRBD2
CASSLGQAGGETQYF	TGTGCCAGCAGCTTAGGTCAAGCGGGGGGGGAGACCCAGTACTTC	TRBV11-2	TRBJ2-5	TRBD2
CASSLEMNTEAFF	TGTGCCAGCAGTTTGGAGATGAACACTGAAGCTTTCTTT	TRBV7-9	TRBJ1-1	.
CASSRGLAGTQYF	TGTGCCAGCAGTAGAGGACTAGCGGGAACGCAGTATTTT	TRBV27	TRBJ2-3	TRBD2
CASIGLAGAGGELFF	TGTGCCAGCATCGGACTAGCGGGAGCTGGCGGGGAGCTGTTTTTT	TRBV7-9	TRBJ2-2	TRBD2
CASSEAAGGLSSYEQYF	TGTGCCAGCAGTGAAGCCGCAGGGGGCTTAAGCTCCTACGAGCAGTACTTC	TRBV6-1	TRBJ2-7	TRBD1
CASSFQTNYGYTF	TGTGCCAGCAGTTTTCAGACTAACTATGGCTACACCTTC	TRBV28	TRBJ1-2	.
CASSEARLAGAGEQYF	TGTGCCAGCAGTGAAGCGAGACTAGCGGGAGCCGGCGAGCAGTACTTC	TRBV2	TRBJ2-7	TRBD2
CASSLAGRQETQYF	TGTGCTAGCAGCTTAGCGGGGAGGCAGGAGACCCAGTACTTC	TRBV7-7	TRBJ2-5	TRBD2
CASSLIAGSETQYF	TGTGCCAGCAGTTTGATAGCGGGATCGGAGACCCAGTACTTC	TRBV28	TRBJ2-5	TRBD2
CASRQGLDNEQFF	TGCGCCAGCAGGCAGGGGCTGGACAATGAGCAGTTCTTC	TRBV5-1	TRBJ2-1	.
CASLGTSGGGTQYF	TGTGCCAGCCTCGGGACTAGCGGGGGTGGTACGCAGTATTTT	TRBV2	TRBJ2-3	TRBD2
CASTTDRASGEQFF	TGTGCCAGTACCACGGACAGGGCTTCCGGTGAGCAGTTCTTC	TRBV19	TRBJ2-1	TRBD1
CASSVGPNEQFF	TGTGCCAGCAGTGTTGGCCCCAATGAGCAGTTCTTC	TRBV2	TRBJ2-1	.
CASSSQTSGNLYEQYF	TGTGCCAGCAGCTCCCAGACTAGCGGGAATTTGTACGAGCAGTACTTC	TRBV7-9	TRBJ2-7	TRBD2
CASSLSGSVEQFF	TGTGCCAGCAGTTTGAGCGGGAGCGTTGAGCAGTTCTTC	TRBV27	TRBJ2-1	TRBD2
CASSLGTGWPDTQYF	TGTGCCAGCAGTTTAGGGACAGGGTGGCCAGATACGCAGTATTTT	TRBV27	TRBJ2-3	TRBD1